A selection of T cell receptor beta chains follows, all from one sample in a study of T-cell reconstitution after alpha-beta-depleted transplantation in children. TCRdb re-analysed the PCR reads in MiXCR, keeping a single row per CDR3 protein. Among about 500,000 distinct CDR3 sequences listed, 30% to 35% were seen once. Material: PBMCs from the stem cell graft donor, obtained from the stem cell graft. These TCRs come from a human donor who donated a stem cell graft to a child with aplastic anemia. CDR3s include the opening cysteine and the closing phenylalanine or tryptophan. The D gene is left open where the match is weak. Not every row has a clone size; where given, it reads once, few, many or a size class.

j_call clone_size v_call d_call cdr3_length cdr3_aa cdr3_nt
TRBJ2-2 NA TRBV6-2/TRBV6-3 TRBD1 16 CASSYSGTGQTGELFF TGTGCCAGCAGTTACTCCGGGACAGGGCAAACCGGGGAGCTGTTTTTT
TRBJ2-2 NA TRBV29-1 NA 18 CSVEGLPGDPGNTGELFF TGCAGCGTTGAAGGGCTACCGGGGGATCCGGGGAACACCGGGGAGCTGTTTTTT
TRBJ2-2 few TRBV11-1 TRBD2 18 CASSEKYEQRENTGELFF TGTGCCAGCAGCGAAAAGTATGAACAGCGGGAGAACACCGGGGAGCTGTTTTTT
TRBJ2-3 NA TRBV12-3/TRBV12-4 TRBD2 15 CASSSGLAATDTQYF TGTGCCAGCAGCTCAGGACTAGCGGCCACAGATACGCAGTATTTT
TRBJ2-7 NA TRBV20-1 TRBD2 14 CSAPDSGRAQEQYF TGCAGTGCTCCCGATAGCGGGAGGGCCCAAGAGCAGTACTTC
TRBJ1-1 NA TRBV29-1 NA 14 CSVGAAPGNTEAFF TGCAGCGTCGGGGCGGCCCCAGGGAACACTGAAGCTTTCTTT
TRBJ1-1 NA TRBV7-9 NA 13 CASSPSGVTEAFF TGTGCCAGCAGCCCCTCAGGGGTCACTGAAGCTTTCTTT
TRBJ1-1 NA TRBV27 NA 14 CASSFGTGNTEAFF TGTGCCAGCAGTTTTGGGACGGGGAACACTGAAGCTTTCTTT
TRBJ2-7 NA TRBV7-2 NA 13 CASSLDVSYEQYF TGTGCCAGCAGCTTAGACGTTTCCTACGAGCAGTACTTC
TRBJ2-1 few TRBV6-1 TRBD2 15 CASRLGLAGGGEQFF TGTGCCAGCAGGCTGGGGCTAGCGGGAGGAGGTGAGCAGTTCTTC
TRBJ2-1 few TRBV5-5 TRBD2 15 CASNVRLAGVHEQFF TGTGCCAGCAACGTGAGACTAGCGGGAGTCCATGAGCAGTTCTTC
TRBJ2-3 NA TRBV5-1 NA 15 CASSLYGRGTDTQYF TGCGCCAGCAGCTTGTATGGCAGGGGAACAGATACGCAGTATTTT
TRBJ1-2 NA TRBV4-2 NA 15 CASSLSLSETHGYTF TGTGCCAGCAGCCTGTCTTTGTCAGAAACCCACGGCTACACCTTC
TRBJ2-5 NA TRBV7-9 NA 11 CASSQFETQYF TGTGCCAGCAGCCAGTTTGAGACCCAGTACTTC
TRBJ2-2 NA TRBV30 TRBD2 15 CAGMKLASNTGELFF TGTGCCGGCATGAAACTAGCGTCGAACACCGGGGAGCTGTTTTTT
TRBJ2-4 NA TRBV7-2 TRBD2 15 CASSERLAGKNIQYF TGTGCCAGCAGTGAGCGACTAGCGGGCAAAAACATTCAGTACTTC
TRBJ1-2 few TRBV12-3/TRBV12-4 TRBD1 14 CASSFWDRVYGYTF TGTGCCAGCAGTTTTTGGGACAGGGTCTATGGCTACACCTTC
TRBJ2-1 NA TRBV29-1 NA 15 CSVERSTTTYNEQFF TGCAGCGTTGAGAGGAGTACCACTACCTACAATGAGCAGTTCTTC